This T cell receptor (beta chain) was profiled in a study of shared clonotypes between healthy human individuals. Turning to the study itself: Per donor, CD8 memory used one plate, CD8 naive used two, CD4 memory used three and CD4 naive used three.

Only CD45RO-negative cells positively selected for CCR7 counted as naive CD8 cells, so terminally differentiated effector memory CD45RA+ cells were excluded. The study, taken as a whole, reports: Naive subsets typically showed greater estimated richness than memory subsets. All-four-donor shared clonotypes had higher generation probabilities than non-shared clonotypes did.

This CDR3 is built from 14 residues. Trimming removed 0 bases at V and 7 bases at J, with 12 bases between. Germline V gene sequence: CDR1 MGHRA, CDR2 YSYEKL. It was at deep level that the assay was run. Using immunoSEQ multiplex PCR, the repertoire was profiled, and TCRdb retains in-frame clones only, with some absent. The sample lists millions of clones; around 96% were seen once. This clone was picked up one time. Its matching antigen is unknown. Sequenced material: naive CD8+ T cells sorted from blood. The receptor was derived from a man aged 18 to 29 in good health. This chain joins TRBV4-1 and TRBJ1-2; no definite D call. This CDR3 reads CASSQDEGGVGYTF. The CDR3 bases are TGCGCCAGCAGCCAAGATGAGGGAGGAGTTGGCTACACCTTC.